This T cell receptor beta chain was found in a study of shared clonotypes between healthy human individuals. V lost 0 bases and J lost 0; bases outside the gene matches: 6. CDR3 length: 17 residues. The germline V gene encodes CDR1 SNHLY and CDR2 FYNNEI. The method was immunoSEQ multiplex PCR; TCRdb's version includes in-frame clones alone and lacks a portion of them. The data contain about 2,500,000 clones, approximately 92% of them seen just once; the ten biggest clones take up roughly 0.14%. The clonotype comes from a man aged 18 to 30 in good health. Material: naive CD4+ T cells sorted from blood. Subset of the sample: CD45RA+ positively selected. The chain uses TRBV2 and TRBJ2-7; 9 nucleotides align to TRBD2. In DNA, the CDR3 is TGTGCCAGCAGTGAAGCGGTGGTAGCGGGGGACTCCTACGAGCAGTACTTC. Translation gives CASSEAVVAGDSYEQYF.